The 27 T cell receptor beta chains listed next were all sequenced from one sample in a study of beta chain features in type 1 diabetes. Study-wide results and caveats: Type 1 diabetes patients showed a moderate but significant shortening of TCRB CDR3s in all four CD4+ subsets.

Reverse transcription of all isolated RNA meant that expressed TCRB transcripts were sequenced. Profiling relied on immunoSEQ multiplex PCR, and the TCRdb table lists in-frame clones only, not all of them. This table holds roughly 160,000 clones, around 8% found once. The antigens of these receptors remain unknown. Source material: central memory CD4+ T cells from blood. The source of these receptors is a woman younger than 35 with type 1 diabetes.

The chain carries TRBV5-1 and TRBJ2-7; D possibly corresponds to TRBD2 (5 bases). Trimming left V 0 bases short and J 7 bases short, with 20 bases between. This CDR3 has 16 residues. Germline loops: CDR1 SGHRS, CDR2 YFSETQ. CDR3 sequence: CASSLAPSGPTGEQYF. As DNA, the CDR3 is TGCGCCAGCAGCTTGGCCCCCTCCGGACCTACGGGGGAGCAGTACTTC.

Only a few counts were recorded for this clone. This chain uses TRBV18 with TRBJ2-1, with 11 bases lining up with TRBD1. CDR3 length: 16 residues. The ends lost 3 bases at V and 4 bases at J; junction bases unmatched: 5. Germline V CDR1 and CDR2: KGHSH, LQKENI. CDR3 nucleotide sequence: TGTGCCAGCTCACCCTCCGGGACAGGGGGTTACAATGAGCAGTTCTTC. This translates into CASSPSGTGGYNEQFF.

This chain joins TRBV28 and TRBJ1-4, with TRBD1 matching over 8 bases. Per the germline V gene, CDR1 is MDHEN and CDR2 is SYDVKM. The CDR3 spans 15 residues. The J segment lost 6 bases and the V segment lost 5 bases, leaving 8 bases of the junction unmatched. The CDR3 is CASSPWTGPDEKLFF. The CDR3 nucleotides are TGTGCCAGCAGTCCTTGGACAGGGCCGGATGAAAAACTGTTTTTT.

The chain uses TRBV5-1 and TRBJ1-2, with TRBD1 identical over 7 bases. CDR1 and CDR2 (germline): SGHRS, YFSETQ. The CDR3 is 15 amino acids. Losses at the gene ends were 4 bases for V and 3 bases for J; bases not matched to a gene: 9. CDR3 residues: CASSAGQIRDYGYTF. The CDR3 nucleotides are TGCGCCAGCAGCGCGGGACAGATAAGGGACTATGGCTACACCTTC.

This clone came up a few times. The chain joins TRBV5-1 to TRBJ1-1; D is unresolved. CDR1 and CDR2 from the germline V gene are SGHRS and YFSETQ. Trimming shortened V by 4 bases and J by 1 base, and 11 bases separated the two germline ends. This CDR3 spans 14 amino acids. CDR3 protein: CASSPWAENTEAFF. CDR3 DNA sequence: TGCGCCAGCAGCCCCTGGGCAGAGAACACTGAAGCTTTCTTT.

V is TRBV23-1 and J is TRBJ2-5; TRBD1 might be the D (6 bases). TRBV23-1 is an open reading frame, and its role is uncertain. This CDR3 contains 14 residues. V dropped 8 bases and J dropped 7 bases, with 20 bases sitting between them. Written as DNA, the CDR3 is TGCGCCAGCTGGCTGGGACAACCTGCTGGGACCCAGTACTTC. Its protein is CASWLGQPAGTQYF.

This clone came up once. The chain combines TRBV7-8 with TRBJ2-1; 8 nucleotides line up with TRBD2. Per germline, CDR1 SGHVS and CDR2 FQNEAQ. The CDR3 consists of 15 residues. V trimming: 5 bases; J trimming: 6 bases; junction bases outside the gene matches: 9. CDR3 coding DNA: TGTGCCAGCAGCCCGCGGGGGGACACTGGCAATGAGCAGTTCTTC. Its translation: CASSPRGDTGNEQFF. The entire variable domain, with the rest obtained from reference TRBV7-8 and TRBJ2-1, is as follows: GAGVSQSPRYKVAKRGQDVALRCDPISGHVSLFWYQQALGQGPEFLTYFQNEAQLDKSGLPSDRFFAERPEGSVSTLKIQRTQQEDSAVYLCASSPRGDTGNEQFFGPGTRLTVL.

The rearrangement joins TRBV7-2 to TRBJ1-4, with TRBD1 matching 7 bases. V lost 5 bases and J lost 8; bases outside the gene matches: 8. This CDR3 contains 14 residues. CDR1 is SGHTA, CDR2 FQGNSA, per germline. The CDR3 DNA is TGTGCCAGCAGCCGGGACAGTCGTGGAGAAAAACTGTTTTTT. Translated: CASSRDSRGEKLFF.

The rearrangement joins TRBV4-3 to TRBJ2-7; possibly TRBD1 for D (5 bases). CDR3 length equals 15 residues. From germline, CDR1 is LGHNA and CDR2 YSLEER. V lost 1 base and J 4 bases, leaving 14 bases between the germline ends. The CDR3 protein is CASSQALGRAYEQYF. As DNA, the CDR3 is TGCGCCAGCAGCCAAGCCCTGGGCAGGGCATACGAGCAGTACTTC.

This clone was picked up a small number of times. This sample includes further DNA sequences coding for the same CDR3. V is TRBV28 and J is TRBJ1-2; no reliable D call. V lost 4 bases, J lost 5 bases, and 5 bases lay in between. Germline-derived CDR1 and CDR2 are MDHEN and SYDVKM. The CDR3 consists of 11 residues. The CDR3 protein is CASSSRYGYTF. The CDR3 region has the DNA TGTGCCAGCAGTTCTCGTTATGGCTACACCTTC.

This clone was counted a few times. V and J are TRBV28 and TRBJ2-5, with D tentatively TRBD2 (5 bases). Trimming left V 5 bases short and J 6 bases short, with 16 bases between. Per the germline V gene, CDR1 is MDHEN and CDR2 is SYDVKM. The CDR3 spans 14 residues. The chain's CDR3 is CASSPWTDEKTQYF. Here the CDR3 DNA reads TGTGCCAGCAGTCCCTGGACTGACGAAAAGACCCAGTACTTC.

This rearrangement joins TRBV7-9 to TRBJ1-2; D may be TRBD1 (5 bases). The CDR3 runs 12 residues. Germline CDR1 SEHNR, CDR2 FQNEAQ (reference sequence). The V gene lost 4 bases and the J gene lost 11 bases, with 14 bases spanning the gap. In nucleotides, the CDR3 is TGTGCCAGCAGCTCGGGACTCCTTGGGTACACCTTC. It codes for CASSSGLLGYTF. Using reference TRBV7-9 and TRBJ1-2 for the parts outside the CDR3, the full variable domain is DTGVSQNPRHKITKRGQNVTFRCDPISEHNRLYWYRQTLGQGPEFLTYFQNEAQLEKSRLLSDRFSAERPKGSFSTLEIQRTEQGDSAMYLCASSSGLLGYTFGSGTRLTVV.

Written as DNA, the CDR3 is TGTGCCAGCAGTGCCAACAGGGGTGGCAATTCACCCCTCCACTTT. Protein sequence: CASSANRGGNSPLHF. The chain combines TRBV27 with TRBJ1-6, with 7 bases lining up with TRBD1. CDR3 length equals 15 residues. Germline assignment: CDR1 MNHEY and CDR2 SMNVEV (reference sequence). V dropped 5 bases and J dropped 7; count of bases not matched to a gene: 8.

The gene calls are TRBV5-1 and TRBJ1-2, with D hard to call. Deletions cut 5 bases from V and 5 bases from J, with 13 bases between. This CDR3 is built from 13 residues. In germline, CDR1 is SGHRS, CDR2 YFSETQ. The CDR3 region is CASSDLGGYGYTF. The CDR3 DNA reads TGCGCCAGCAGTGATCTGGGAGGATATGGCTACACCTTC. The variable domain in full, with the rest retrieved from reference TRBV5-1 and TRBJ1-2, is KAGVTQTPRYLIKTRGQQVTLSCSPISGHRSVSWYQQTPGQGLQFLFEYFSETQRNKGNFPGRFSGRQFSNSRSEMNVSTLELGDSALYLCASSDLGGYGYTFGSGTRLTVV.

This clone was counted only a few times. This chain connects TRBV7-6 to TRBJ2-7, with a tentative D call TRBD1 (6 bases). CDR3 length equals 14 residues. V was clipped by 5 bases and J by 6 bases, with 17 bases between them. Germline CDR1 and CDR2: SGHVS and FNYEAQ. DNA of the CDR3: TGTGCCAGCAGCCCAGGATCGGGACAATTCGAGCAGTACTTC. Translated: CASSPGSGQFEQYF.

A few counts support this clone. The rearrangement joins TRBV7-2 to TRBJ2-1; D not resolved. CDR1 is SGHTA and CDR2 is FQGNSA in the germline V gene. This CDR3 comprises 14 residues. V was cut by 5 bases and J by 5 bases, with 13 bases left in between. CDR3 region: CASSPQVSHNEQFF. In DNA, the CDR3 is TGTGCCAGCAGCCCCCAGGTTTCCCACAATGAGCAGTTCTTC.

The J gene is TRBJ2-2, the V gene TRBV19, with 10 positions matching TRBD2. The germline gives CDR1 LNHDA, CDR2 SQIVND (reference sequence). The V segment lost 3 bases and the J segment 2 bases; nucleotides outside the gene matches: 9. The CDR3 is 18 residues long. The chain's CDR3 is CASSISLASGRNTGELFF. The DNA for the CDR3 is TGTGCCAGTAGTATTAGTTTGGCTAGCGGGAGAAACACCGGGGAGCTGTTTTTT.

This clone was picked up a small number of times. The genes are TRBV30 and TRBJ2-7; D may be TRBD1 (6 bases). In germline, CDR1 is GTSNPN, CDR2 SVGIG (reference sequence). The CDR3 has 16 residues. V was trimmed by 3 bases and J by 10 bases, leaving 28 bases between them. For the CDR3, the DNA is TGTGCCTGGAGCCAAGGCGACAGGACCTTTTTTAACCGCCAGTACTTC. It encodes CAWSQGDRTFFNRQYF.

This clone is a singleton in its sample. This chain uses TRBV29-1 with TRBJ1-2; tentatively, D is TRBD1 (6 bases). The CDR3 spans 13 residues. Germline V gives CDR1 SQVTM, CDR2 ANQGSEA. Trimming stripped 6 bases from V and 3 bases from J, with 14 bases between. CDR3 sequence: CSVLGGGDYGYTF. CDR3 DNA sequence: TGCAGCGTCCTAGGGGGGGGCGACTATGGCTACACCTTC.

The chain has TRBV2 and TRBJ1-5; D perhaps matches TRBD1 (5 bases). The germline V gene encodes CDR1 SNHLY and CDR2 FYNNEI. Trimming left V 7 bases short and J 2 bases short, with 15 bases between. This CDR3 has 15 amino acids. Here the CDR3 reads CASTALQGGNQPQHF. DNA of the CDR3: TGTGCCAGCACCGCTCTGCAGGGCGGCAATCAGCCCCAGCATTTT.

This chain connects TRBV28 to TRBJ2-5; tentatively, D is TRBD1 (6 bases). Between the trimmed V and J ends, which lost 6 bases and 3 bases, there was a span of 14 bases. From germline, CDR1 is MDHEN and CDR2 SYDVKM. The CDR3 contains 14 residues. CDR3 sequence: CASRVAGAKETQYF. The CDR3 DNA reads TGTGCCAGCAGGGTGGCAGGGGCGAAAGAGACCCAGTACTTC.

This clone came up a few times. This chain links TRBV6-5 with TRBJ2-2, with D uncertain. Trimming removed 7 bases at V and 4 bases at J, with 10 bases between. Germline V gives CDR1 MNHEY, CDR2 SVGAGI. This CDR3 spans 13 amino acids. This CDR3 reads CASTDKVTGELFF. CDR3 bases: TGTGCCAGCACCGACAAGGTCACCGGGGAGCTGTTTTTT.

This clone occurred a few times. The J gene is TRBJ2-3, the V gene TRBV7-2; D is unclear. V lost 3 bases and J lost 0, with 10 bases in between. Germline CDR1 and CDR2: SGHTA and FQGNSA. This CDR3 is built from 15 residues. Here the CDR3 reads CASSFVDSSTDTQYF. CDR3 DNA sequence: TGTGCCAGCAGCTTTGTAGACTCCAGCACAGATACGCAGTATTTT.

The chain links TRBV29-1 to TRBJ1-3; 8 bases are a match to TRBD1. The CDR3 sequence is 13 residues long. V lost 4 bases, J lost 4 bases, and 3 bases stayed unmatched. Germline lookup yields CDR1 SQVTM and CDR2 ANQGSEA. The CDR3 nucleotides read TGCAGCGTTGGAGCAGGGGGCGGAAACACCATATATTTT. As protein: CSVGAGGGNTIYF.

V is TRBV5-1 and J is TRBJ2-3, with a tentative D call TRBD1 (6 bases). CDR3 length equals 14 residues. CDR1 and CDR2 (germline): SGHRS, YFSETQ. V was trimmed by 0 bases and J by 1 base, leaving 6 bases between them. CDR3 in amino acids: CASSLGTGTDTQYF. CDR3 sequence (DNA): TGCGCCAGCAGCTTGGGGACAGGCACAGATACGCAGTATTTT. Looking up the rest from reference TRBV5-1 and TRBJ2-3 gives the full variable domain: KAGVTQTPRYLIKTRGQQVTLSCSPISGHRSVSWYQQTPGQGLQFLFEYFSETQRNKGNFPGRFSGRQFSNSRSEMNVSTLELGDSALYLCASSLGTGTDTQYFGPGTRLTVL.

This clone was picked up a small number of times. The chain's CDR3 is CASSQNGGDYNEQFF. CDR3 coding DNA: TGCGCCAGCAGCCAAAACGGGGGGGACTACAATGAGCAGTTCTTC. The chain recombines TRBV4-3 with TRBJ2-1; 8 bases line up with TRBD2. V shed 2 bases, J shed 3 bases, and the junction held 3 bases outside the gene matches. The germline gives CDR1 LGHNA, CDR2 YSLEER. The CDR3 covers 15 residues.

This chain joins TRBV9 and TRBJ1-2; unclear D gene. CDR3 length: 13 residues. V gave up 3 bases and J gave up 5 bases, with 11 bases separating them. Germline V gene data show CDR1 as SGDLS and CDR2 as YYNGEE. The CDR3 coding sequence is TGTGCCAGCAGCGACCAGGCCGGATATGGCTACACCTTC. Encoded protein: CASSDQAGYGYTF. Variable domain in full (rest from reference TRBV9 and TRBJ1-2): DSGVTQTPKHLITATGQRVTLRCSPRSGDLSVYWYQQSLDQGLQFLIQYYNGEERAKGNILERFSAQQFPDLHSELNLSSLELGDSALYFCASSDQAGYGYTFGSGTRLTVV.